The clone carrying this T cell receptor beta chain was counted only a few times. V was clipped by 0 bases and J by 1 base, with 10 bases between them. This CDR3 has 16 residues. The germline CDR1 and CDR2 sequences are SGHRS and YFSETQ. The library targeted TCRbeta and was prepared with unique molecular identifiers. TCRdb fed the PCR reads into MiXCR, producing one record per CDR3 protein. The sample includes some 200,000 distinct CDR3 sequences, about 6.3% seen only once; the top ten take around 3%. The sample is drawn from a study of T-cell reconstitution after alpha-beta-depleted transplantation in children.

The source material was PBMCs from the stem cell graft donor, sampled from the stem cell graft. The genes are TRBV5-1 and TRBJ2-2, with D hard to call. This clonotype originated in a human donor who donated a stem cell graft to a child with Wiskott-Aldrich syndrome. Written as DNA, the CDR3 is TGCGCCAGCAGCTTGGGATGGATCGAGAACACCGGGGAGCTGTTTTTT. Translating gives CASSLGWIENTGELFF.